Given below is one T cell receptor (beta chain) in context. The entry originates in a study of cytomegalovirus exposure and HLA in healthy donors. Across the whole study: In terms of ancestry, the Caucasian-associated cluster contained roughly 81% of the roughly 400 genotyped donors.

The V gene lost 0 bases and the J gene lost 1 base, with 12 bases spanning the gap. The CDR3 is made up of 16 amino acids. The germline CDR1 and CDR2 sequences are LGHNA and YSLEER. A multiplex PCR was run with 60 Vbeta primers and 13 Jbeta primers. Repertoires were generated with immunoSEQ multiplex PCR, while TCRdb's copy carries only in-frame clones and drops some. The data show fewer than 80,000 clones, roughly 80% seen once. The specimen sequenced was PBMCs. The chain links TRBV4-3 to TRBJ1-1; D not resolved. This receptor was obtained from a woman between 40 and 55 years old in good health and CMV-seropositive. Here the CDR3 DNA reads TGCGCCAGCAGCCAAGATCACACCTCATGGAACACTGAAGCTTTCTTT. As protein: CASSQDHTSWNTEAFF.